One and the same sample provided the 27 T cell receptor beta chains below, sequenced in a study of cytomegalovirus exposure and HLA in healthy donors (dated by TCRdb to 2016 to 2017). The library was obtained by the immunoSEQ multiplex PCR assay. The multiplex PCR relied on a mix of 60 forward primers for TCR Vbeta segments and 13 reverse primers for TCR Jbeta segments. The clones in this table, taken by TCRdb from immuneACCESS, are in-frame only. Not every clone is retained; where verified, under half of the shortfall comes from an unresolved V gene, and the cause of the rest is unknown. A total of around 100,000 clones appear in this sample, 75% to 85% of them only once. The leading ten clones occupy around 3% of the sample. The specimen sequenced was PBMCs. Receptors originate from a young woman in good health and CMV-seropositive.

The chain joins TRBV9 to TRBJ2-5; maybe TRBD2 (6 bases). Trimming pared 0 bases from V and 9 bases from J, leaving 18 bases between. CDR3 length: 15 amino acids. The germline V gene encodes CDR1 SGDLS and CDR2 YYNGEE. The CDR3 DNA reads as TGTGCCAGCAGCGTAGCTACTGGGGGGTCCGGGGCCCAGTACTTC. Translated: CASSVATGGSGAQYF.

J is TRBJ2-1 and V is TRBV5-4, with 8 bases that match TRBD2. Looked up from germline, CDR1 is SGHNT and CDR2 is YYREEE (reference sequence). This CDR3 contains 13 residues. Unmatched junction bases numbered 7, after V lost 8 bases and J lost 6 bases. In nucleotides, the CDR3 is TGTGCCAGTGGACTAGCAACAGGCAATGAGCAGTTCTTC. Translation gives CASGLATGNEQFF. The entire variable domain, with the rest obtained from reference TRBV5-4 and TRBJ2-1, is as follows: ETGVTQSPTHLIKTRGQQVTLRCSSQSGHNTVSWYQQALGQGPQFIFQYYREEENGRGNFPPRFSGLQFPNYSSELNVNALELDDSALYLCASGLATGNEQFFGPGTRLTVL.

V is TRBV5-1 and J is TRBJ1-1; D is possibly TRBD1 (6 bases). Germline V gene lookup returns CDR1 SGHRS and CDR2 YFSETQ. CDR3 length: 13 amino acids. Trimming took off 5 bases at V and 5 bases at J, with 13 bases between the two ends. CDR3 DNA sequence: TGCGCCAGCAGTCGGGGGGGCAGGACTGAAGCTTTCTTT. Protein product: CASSRGGRTEAFF.

The J gene is TRBJ1-5, the V gene TRBV6-6; 7 positions agree with TRBD1. The CDR3 contains 13 residues. CDR1 and CDR2 from the germline V gene are MNHNY and SVGAGI (reference sequence). Trimming cost V 6 bases and J 7 bases; bases outside gene matches: 6. CDR3 bases: TGTGCCAGCAGCCTACAGGGGTCCCAGCCCCAGCATTTT. Its protein product is CASSLQGSQPQHF.

The rearrangement joins TRBV6-1 to TRBJ1-2; weak D call: TRBD1 (5 bases). The ends were cut back, 1 base at V and 5 bases at J, with 11 bases in the middle. This CDR3 contains 14 residues. The germline gives CDR1 MNHNS, CDR2 SASEGT. The CDR3 coding sequence is TGTGCCAGCAGTGAAGGCGGGGCCGAGTATGGCTACACCTTC. Protein: CASSEGGAEYGYTF.

The chain employs TRBV30 and TRBJ2-7; 7 positions agree with TRBD2. The germline gives CDR1 GTSNPN, CDR2 SVGIG (reference sequence). Losses at the gene ends were 2 bases for V and 6 bases for J; bases not matched to a gene: 7. The CDR3 is made up of 13 amino acids. DNA for the CDR3: TGTGCCTGGAGTTACAGACTAGCCTCCGAGCAGTACTTC. It specifies CAWSYRLASEQYF. The entire variable domain, with the rest obtained from reference TRBV30 and TRBJ2-7, is as follows: SQTIHQWPATLVQPVGSPLSLECTVEGTSNPNLYWYRQAAGRGLQLLFYSVGIGQISSEVPQNLSASRPQDRQFILSSKKLLLSDSGFYLCAWSYRLASEQYFGPGTRLTVT.

The chain recombines TRBV4-1 with TRBJ1-3; 7 bases match TRBD1. The V gene's germline CDR1 is MGHRA and CDR2 YSYEKL. The V gene end was trimmed by 4 bases and the J gene end by 4 bases; junction bases not matched to a gene: 7. The CDR3 has 15 amino acids. CDR3 sequence reads: CASSPRQGTGNTIYF. In nucleotides, the CDR3 is TGCGCCAGCAGCCCTCGACAGGGCACCGGAAACACCATATATTTT.

The rearrangement links TRBV19 to TRBJ2-7, with D maybe TRBD2 (6 bases). V lost 5 bases and J 2 bases, leaving 13 bases between the germline ends. The CDR3 is 14 amino acids. The V gene's germline CDR1 is LNHDA and CDR2 SQIVND (reference sequence). This CDR3 reads CASSSRLGAYEQYF. The CDR3 coding sequence is TGTGCCAGTAGTTCACGACTAGGGGCCTACGAGCAGTACTTC. Variable domain in full (rest from reference TRBV19 and TRBJ2-7): DGGITQSPKYLFRKEGQNVTLSCEQNLNHDAMYWYRQDPGQGLRLIYYSQIVNDFQKGDIAEGYSVSREKKESFPLTVTSAQKNPTAFYLCASSSRLGAYEQYFGPGTRLTVT.

This clone showed up just once. This rearrangement joins TRBV2 to TRBJ2-7, with a weak D call TRBD1 (5 bases). CDR3 length: 14 amino acids. V was pared by 4 bases and J by 0 bases, with 10 bases between. Looked up from germline, CDR1 is SNHLY and CDR2 is FYNNEI. The CDR3 is CASSGYRSSYEQYF. The CDR3 DNA follows: TGTGCCAGCAGTGGCTACAGGAGCTCCTACGAGCAGTACTTC.

The chain recombines TRBV5-1 with TRBJ2-7; D is perhaps TRBD2 (5 bases). This CDR3 is 14 amino acids long. Per the germline V gene, CDR1 is SGHRS and CDR2 is YFSETQ. V lost 4 bases and J 4 bases, leaving 15 bases between the germline ends. The CDR3 sequence is CASSPDGVSYEQYF. In nucleotides, the CDR3 is TGCGCCAGCAGCCCTGACGGGGTGTCGTACGAGCAGTACTTC. Full variable domain (outside the CDR3, taken from reference TRBV5-1 and TRBJ2-7): KAGVTQTPRYLIKTRGQQVTLSCSPISGHRSVSWYQQTPGQGLQFLFEYFSETQRNKGNFPGRFSGRQFSNSRSEMNVSTLELGDSALYLCASSPDGVSYEQYFGPGTRLTVT.

This rearrangement joins TRBV7-9 to TRBJ1-1; D gene unclear. The CDR3 contains 14 residues. Germline V gene data show CDR1 as SEHNR and CDR2 as FQNEAQ (reference sequence). V gave up 2 bases and J gave up 0 bases, with 7 bases separating them. DNA of the CDR3: TGTGCCAGCAGCTTATCAGGCATGAACACTGAAGCTTTCTTT. Its translation is CASSLSGMNTEAFF.

This chain joins TRBV15 and TRBJ2-7; 7 bases map to TRBD2. The CDR3 spans 14 residues. Per germline, CDR1 LNHNV and CDR2 YYDKDF (reference sequence). With V trimmed by 1 base and J by 3 bases, 3 bases remained unmatched. The CDR3 region is CATSRVASGYEQYF. In DNA, the CDR3 is TGTGCCACCAGCAGAGTTGCTAGCGGCTACGAGCAGTACTTC.

V and J are TRBV7-3 and TRBJ2-1; D call uncertain. CDR1 and CDR2 (germline): SGHTA, FQGTGA. CDR3 length: 12 residues. V lost 0 bases, J lost 7 bases, and 4 bases lay in between. The CDR3 protein is CASSLTANEQFF. The CDR3 region has the DNA TGTGCCAGCAGCTTAACAGCTAATGAGCAGTTCTTC. Variable domain in full (rest from reference TRBV7-3 and TRBJ2-1): GAGVSQTPSNKVTEKGKYVELRCDPISGHTALYWYRQSLGQGPEFLIYFQGTGAADDSGLPNDRFFAVRPEGSVSTLKIQRTERGDSAVYLCASSLTANEQFFGPGTRLTVL.

The V call is TRBV5-6, the J call TRBJ2-7; 11 bases line up with TRBD2. After removal of 4 bases from V and 3 bases from J, the junction contained 6 bases not matched to a gene. CDR3 length: 15 amino acids. Germline V gene data show CDR1 as SGHDT and CDR2 as YYEEEE. CDR3 region: CASSLIAGGGYEQYF. Written as DNA, the CDR3 is TGTGCCAGCAGCCTAATAGCGGGAGGGGGCTACGAGCAGTACTTC.

The chain links TRBV30 to TRBJ2-3, with a possible D match to TRBD1 (8 bases). Trimming pared 1 base from V and 6 bases from J, leaving 14 bases between. Germline CDR1 and CDR2: GTSNPN and SVGIG (reference sequence). The CDR3 has 14 amino acids. The CDR3 reads CAWSDRGGLDTQYF. The CDR3, as DNA: TGTGCCTGGAGTGACAGGGGGGGACTTGATACGCAGTATTTT. Variable domain in full (rest from reference TRBV30 and TRBJ2-3): SQTIHQWPATLVQPVGSPLSLECTVEGTSNPNLYWYRQAAGRGLQLLFYSVGIGQISSEVPQNLSASRPQDRQFILSSKKLLLSDSGFYLCAWSDRGGLDTQYFGPGTRLTVL.

This sequence joins TRBV2 and TRBJ2-3; 8 bases match TRBD1. Germline V gene lookup returns CDR1 SNHLY and CDR2 FYNNEI. V lost 2 bases, J lost 0 bases, and 7 bases stayed unmatched. The CDR3 consists of 17 residues. Here the CDR3 reads CASSEWDRPTSTDTQYF. The CDR3 DNA is TGTGCCAGCAGTGAATGGGACAGGCCAACTAGCACAGATACGCAGTATTTT.

V usage is TRBV27 and J usage is TRBJ2-1, with 7 bases identical to TRBD1. The CDR3 consists of 16 residues. CDR1 is MNHEY, CDR2 SMNVEV, per germline (reference sequence). Trimming cost V 6 bases and J 9 bases; bases outside gene matches: 17. The CDR3 nucleotides are TGTGCCAGCAGAATGGCCCGGGACAGATCCCCCGGTGAGCAGTTCTTC. Translation: CASRMARDRSPGEQFF.

In its sample, this clone was seen a few times. V usage is TRBV5-5 and J usage is TRBJ2-7, with 11 bases matching TRBD2. There are 16 residues in the CDR3. The germline gives CDR1 SGHKS, CDR2 YYEKEE (reference sequence). Germline trimming cut 3 bases from V and 2 bases from J; bases unmatched to any gene: 7. The CDR3 sequence: CASSSSGRLPTYEQYF. The CDR3 DNA reads as TGTGCCAGCAGCTCTAGCGGGAGGCTCCCCACCTACGAGCAGTACTTC.

The chain combines TRBV4-1 with TRBJ2-5; the match to TRBD2 covers 13 bases. This CDR3 has 16 residues. The V and J ends lost 3 bases and 3 bases, in that order; junction bases with no gene match: 4. The germline V gene has CDR1 MGHRA and CDR2 YSYEKL. CDR3 DNA sequence: TGCGCCAGCAGCCAGGGGGGGACTAGCGGGAAAGAGACCCAGTACTTC. This encodes CASSQGGTSGKETQYF.

Only one count was recorded for this clone. The junction departs from germline at one end; a sequencing error may be responsible. This chain connects TRBV4-1 to TRBJ2-7; 12 bases fit TRBD1. CDR1 and CDR2 (germline): MGHRA, YSYEKL. The CDR3 is 15 amino acids. The CDR3 sequence is CASSLAGTGGYEQCF. The CDR3 nucleotides read TGCGCCAGCAGCTTGGCCGGGACAGGGGGCTACGAGCAGTGCTTC.

J is TRBJ2-5 and V is TRBV4-1; TRBD2 is a possible D gene (6 bases). The CDR3 has 14 amino acids. V lost 4 bases and J 4 bases, leaving 13 bases between the germline ends. The germline gives CDR1 MGHRA, CDR2 YSYEKL. CDR3: CASSPRRARETQYF. CDR3 sequence (DNA): TGCGCCAGCAGCCCAAGGAGGGCCAGAGAGACCCAGTACTTC.

This clone came up once. V gene TRBV6-1 combines with J gene TRBJ1-2; the D is unclear. V was trimmed by 7 bases and J by 3 bases, leaving 12 bases between them. Germline V gives CDR1 MNHNS, CDR2 SASEGT. CDR3 size: 13 residues. The DNA for the CDR3 is TGTGCCAGCAACAAGAATATCGACTATGGCTACACCTTC. Translated, it gives CASNKNIDYGYTF.

The chain joins TRBV19 to TRBJ2-1; the D is unclear. The germline V gene encodes CDR1 LNHDA and CDR2 SQIVND (reference sequence). This CDR3 has 12 amino acids. Trimming took off 6 bases at V and 6 bases at J, with 9 bases between the two ends. CDR3 residues: CASSLVSNEQFF. The CDR3, as DNA: TGTGCCAGTAGCCTGGTTAGCAATGAGCAGTTCTTC.

This rearrangement joins TRBV4-1 to TRBJ2-5; 14 positions match TRBD2. V was pared by 4 bases and J by 5 bases, with 3 bases of the junction left unmatched. The CDR3 extends over 15 amino acids. Germline V lookup: CDR1 MGHRA, CDR2 YSYEKL. CDR3 nucleotides: TGCGCCAGCAGCCCGGGGACTAGCGGGGGTGAGACCCAGTACTTC. It codes for CASSPGTSGGETQYF.

The CDR3 nucleotides read TGCGCCAGCAGCTTGTACGGCAGGGGGCATGGAAACACCATATATTTT. Its translation: CASSLYGRGHGNTIYF. The rearrangement links TRBV5-1 to TRBJ1-3; TRBD1 matches at 8 bases. This CDR3 is 16 amino acids long. Trimming removed 1 base from V and 3 bases from J; junction bases left unmatched: 6. CDR1 is SGHRS and CDR2 is YFSETQ in the germline V gene.

The V call is TRBV7-3, the J call TRBJ2-7; TRBD2 might be the D (6 bases). V dropped 2 bases and J dropped 6 bases, with 17 bases sitting between them. The CDR3 is made up of 15 amino acids. CDR1 is SGHTA and CDR2 is FQGTGA in the germline V gene. CDR3 sequence: CASSLELAGWPEQYF. The CDR3 nucleotides read TGTGCCAGCAGCTTAGAACTAGCTGGGTGGCCCGAGCAGTACTTC.

The chain has TRBV10-3 and TRBJ1-1, with TRBD1 matching over 7 bases. The germline V gene encodes CDR1 ENHRY and CDR2 SYGVKD. The CDR3 runs 15 residues. J lost 8 bases, V lost 6 bases, and 15 bases had no gene match. This CDR3 reads CAIREEPTGRAEAFF. The DNA for the CDR3 is TGTGCCATCAGAGAGGAACCGACAGGGCGGGCAGAAGCTTTCTTT.